The 25 T cell receptor beta chains below all came from one sample that was sequenced in a study of T cells of healthy individuals. TCRdb re-called the 5' RACE reads with MiXCR, one entry per CDR3 protein. The repertoire consists of over 95,000 distinct CDR3 sequences, with under 20% occurring once and the leading ten covering about 6%. The receptors were sampled from a human donor in good health.

This clonotype was found a few times. This rearrangement joins TRBV28 to TRBJ2-3, with 9 positions matching TRBD2. V dropped 2 bases and J dropped 4; count of bases not matched to a gene: 4. The CDR3 spans 15 residues. From germline, CDR1 is MDHEN and CDR2 SYDVKM. The CDR3: CASSLRRGGADTQYF. CDR3 sequence (DNA): TGTGCCAGCAGTTTAAGGCGGGGGGGGGCAGATACGCAGTATTTT.

V is TRBV6-6 and J is TRBJ2-3; no reliable D call. Deletions cut 2 bases from V and 4 bases from J, with 7 bases between. The CDR3 sequence is 13 residues long. Germline values: CDR1 MNHNY, CDR2 SVGAGI (reference sequence). CDR3 DNA sequence: TGTGCCAGCAGTTACACAACGGCAGATACGCAGTATTTT. Protein product: CASSYTTADTQYF.

In its sample, this clonotype was seen a few times. The chain employs TRBV6-5 and TRBJ2-1; 9 bases are a match to TRBD2. CDR3 size: 17 residues. Trimming cost V 4 bases and J 4 bases; bases outside gene matches: 11. The germline V gene encodes CDR1 MNHEY and CDR2 SVGAGI. CDR3 sequence: CASSLSLAGAEYNEQFF. The CDR3 DNA reads TGTGCCAGCAGTTTATCCTTAGCGGGAGCTGAGTACAATGAGCAGTTCTTC.

This clonotype was counted at least ten times. V is TRBV27 and J is TRBJ1-4, with 9 bases lining up with TRBD1. The CDR3 covers 14 residues. Germline V gene lookup returns CDR1 MNHEY and CDR2 SMNVEV (reference sequence). With 8 bases clipped from V and 4 bases from J, the junction kept 5 bases outside the gene matches. CDR3 DNA sequence: TGTGCCAGCGGATTGACAGGGGGTAATGAAAAACTGTTTTTT. As protein: CASGLTGGNEKLFF.

The rearrangement uses TRBV20-1 and TRBJ1-5; D may be TRBD1 (5 bases). The germline CDR1 and CDR2 sequences are DFQATT and SNEGSKA (reference sequence). The CDR3 sequence is 16 residues long. The V end was cut by 0 bases, the J end by 7 bases, with 19 bases between. The CDR3 sequence: CSARDPQGGVGQPQHF. The CDR3 DNA reads TGCAGTGCTAGAGACCCCCAGGGAGGCGTTGGACAGCCCCAGCATTTT.

In its sample, this clonotype was seen many times. The chain links TRBV29-1 to TRBJ1-2, with D maybe TRBD1 (5 bases). In germline, CDR1 is SQVTM, CDR2 ANQGSEA. V lost 7 bases to trimming and J lost 7 bases, with 13 bases between them. The CDR3 runs 11 residues. CDR3 nucleotides: TGCAGCGCATCGACAGCAGCTGGCTACACCTTC. It specifies CSASTAAGYTF.

As to this clonotype: Here the CDR3 omits its conserved ending phenylalanine or tryptophan, so a read error is the likely source. This sequence joins TRBV12-5 and TRBJ2-1; no firm D call. The V gene lost 9 bases and the J gene lost 4 bases, with 10 bases spanning the gap. The CDR3 is 12 amino acids. Germline V gene data show CDR1 as LGHNT and CDR2 as FRNRAP. CDR3 residues: CASSKAYNEQFL. The CDR3 bases are TGTGCTAGCTCTAAAGCTTACAATGAGCAGTTCTTA.

The table lists this clonotype with a few counts. The V and J genes are TRBV6-6 and TRBJ1-3; D gene ambiguous. This CDR3 contains 14 residues. Germline values: CDR1 MNHNY, CDR2 SVGAGI (reference sequence). V lost 4 bases and J 2 bases, leaving 9 bases between the germline ends. The DNA for the CDR3 is TGTGCCAGCAGTTCCCCCGAGGCTGGAAACACCATATATTTT. Translation gives CASSSPEAGNTIYF.

This clonotype has at least ten counts. This rearrangement joins TRBV29-1 to TRBJ1-3; unclear D gene. The V and J ends lost 5 bases and 1 base respectively, with 9 bases between them. Germline-derived CDR1 and CDR2 are SQVTM and ANQGSEA. The CDR3 runs to 13 residues. In nucleotides, the CDR3 is TGCAGCGTTCACACAGTTTCTGGAAACACCATATATTTT. This gives the protein CSVHTVSGNTIYF.

CDR3 coding DNA: TGTGCCGCCCGCACGGGGGAAAAACTGTTTTTT. This encodes CAARTGEKLFF. V is TRBV21-1 and J is TRBJ1-4. TRBV21-1 is a pseudogene. CDR3 length: 11 residues.

This clonotype appeared many times. The CDR3 sequence: CASCQGFDSPLHF. The CDR3, as DNA: TGTGCCAGCTGCCAGGGTTTCGATTCACCCCTCCACTTT. The rearrangement uses TRBV18 and TRBJ1-6; D may be TRBD1 (5 bases). Looked up from germline, CDR1 is KGHSH and CDR2 is LQKENI. V was cut by 7 bases and J by 8 bases, with 12 bases left in between. The CDR3 sequence is 13 residues long. Full variable domain (missing parts from reference TRBV18 and TRBJ1-6): NAGVMQNPRHLVRRRGQEARLRCSPMKGHSHVYWYRQLPEEGLKFMVYLQKENIIDESGMPKERFSAEFPKEGPSILRIQQVVRGDSAAYFCASCQGFDSPLHFGNGTRLTVT.

This rearrangement joins TRBV4-3 to TRBJ2-7, with 7 positions matching TRBD1. The CDR3 has 14 amino acids. Trimming cost V 0 bases and J 7 bases; bases outside gene matches: 6. Germline lookup yields CDR1 LGHNA and CDR2 YSLEER. Written as DNA, the CDR3 is TGCGCCAGCAGCCAAGATCCAAGGGGGCGAGAGCAGTACTTC. Encoded protein: CASSQDPRGREQYF.

The rearrangement uses TRBV20-1 and TRBJ1-6, with D uncertain. The CDR3 runs to 14 residues. Trimming took 0 bases from V and 5 from J, leaving 8 bases between them. Germline CDR1 is DFQATT and CDR2 is SNEGSKA (reference sequence). The CDR3 reads CSARDPLHNSPLHF. CDR3 DNA sequence: TGCAGTGCTAGAGATCCCCTCCATAATTCACCCCTCCACTTT.

This clonotype was seen more than once but under ten times. V usage is TRBV10-3 and J usage is TRBJ2-6, with 9 bases that match TRBD2. J was trimmed by 0 bases and V by 4 bases; bases with no gene match: 4. The CDR3 is made up of 17 amino acids. CDR1 is ENHRY, CDR2 SYGVKD, per germline. CDR3 in DNA: TGTGCCATCAGTGGGTCTAGCGGGAACTCTGGGGCCAACGTCCTGACTTTC. It is translated as CAISGSSGNSGANVLTF.

The chain combines TRBV4-3 with TRBJ2-4; weak D call: TRBD2 (6 bases). The germline CDR1 and CDR2 sequences are LGHNA and YSLEER. This CDR3 has 17 amino acids. Deletions cut 0 bases from V and 3 bases from J, with 15 bases between. The CDR3 protein is CASSQDWGEAGKNIQYF. The DNA of the CDR3 is TGCGCCAGCAGCCAAGATTGGGGGGAGGCAGGCAAAAACATTCAGTACTTC.

The chain combines TRBV18 with TRBJ2-7, with TRBD1 matching over 9 bases. CDR1 is KGHSH, CDR2 LQKENI, per germline. J lost 2 bases, V lost 6 bases, and 11 bases had no gene match. The CDR3 totals 16 residues. CDR3 sequence: CASSILAGQGAYEQYF. In nucleotides, the CDR3 is TGTGCCAGCTCGATCCTTGCGGGACAGGGTGCCTACGAGCAGTACTTC.

The V call is TRBV6-5, the J call TRBJ1-6; D may be TRBD1 (5 bases). There are 16 residues in the CDR3. V gave up 2 bases and J gave up 5 bases, with 13 bases separating them. Germline CDR1 reads MNHEY; CDR2 reads SVGAGI. The CDR3 coding sequence is TGTGCCAGCAGTTACGGGGTGGGGACCAATAATTCACCCCTCCACTTT. Its translation: CASSYGVGTNNSPLHF.

V usage is TRBV3-1 and J usage is TRBJ2-3; D uncertain. In germline, CDR1 is LGHDT, CDR2 YNNKEL (reference sequence). V was shortened by 2 bases and J by 5 bases, with 5 bases between the two germline ends. The CDR3 sequence is 12 residues long. In nucleotides, the CDR3 is TGTGCCAGCAGCCAACTTGGAGATACGCAGTATTTT. Translated, it gives CASSQLGDTQYF.

The chain employs TRBV4-2 and TRBJ2-2, with unresolved D. The CDR3 contains 11 residues. From germline, CDR1 is LGHNA and CDR2 YNFKEQ. Trimming left V 4 bases short and J 5 bases short, with 2 bases between. The CDR3 here is CASSLTGELFF. The DNA for the CDR3 is TGTGCCAGCAGCCTGACCGGGGAGCTGTTTTTT.

The chain uses TRBV18 and TRBJ1-2; no clear D. Trimming took off 2 bases at V and 9 bases at J, with 13 bases between the two ends. This CDR3 comprises 13 residues. Germline loops: CDR1 KGHSH, CDR2 LQKENI. CDR3 DNA sequence: TGTGCCAGCTCACCAGCCAGAGAAGGAAGCTACACCTTC. It encodes CASSPAREGSYTF.

A few counts support this clonotype. This chain connects TRBV15 to TRBJ2-7, with 10 nucleotides matching TRBD1. The CDR3 extends over 15 amino acids. Germline V lookup: CDR1 LNHNV, CDR2 YYDKDF (reference sequence). The trim removed 1 base at V and 6 bases at J, leaving 6 bases unmatched. CDR3 nucleotide sequence: TGTGCCACCAGCAGAGCGCTGGGACAGGGGAGCGAGCAGTACTTC. Protein sequence: CATSRALGQGSEQYF.

This clonotype has a handful of counts. The J gene is TRBJ2-6, the V gene TRBV20-1; D may be TRBD2 (6 bases). Trimming stripped 3 bases from V and 2 bases from J, with 8 bases between. This CDR3 has 14 amino acids. Per the germline V gene, CDR1 is DFQATT and CDR2 is SNEGSKA (reference sequence). CDR3 loop: CSAREGTGANVLTF. The CDR3 nucleotides read TGCAGTGCTAGGGAGGGTACTGGGGCCAACGTCCTGACTTTC.

There are a few counts of this clonotype. The V and J genes are TRBV27 and TRBJ1-5; D is ambiguous. The CDR3 loop spans 14 amino acids. CDR1 is MNHEY, CDR2 SMNVEV, per germline (reference sequence). Trimming took 1 base from V and 4 from J, leaving 8 bases between them. The CDR3 spells CASSLFRGNQPQHF. In nucleotides, the CDR3 is TGTGCCAGCAGTTTATTCCGAGGGAATCAGCCCCAGCATTTT.

V is TRBV7-9 and J is TRBJ1-1, with a weak D call TRBD1 (5 bases). In germline, CDR1 is SEHNR, CDR2 FQNEAQ (reference sequence). This CDR3 spans 15 amino acids. Trimming took off 2 bases at V and 3 bases at J, with 13 bases between the two ends. The CDR3 protein is CASSLTPGGYTEAFF. CDR3 coding DNA: TGTGCCAGCAGCTTAACCCCCGGGGGTTACACTGAAGCTTTCTTT.

This clonotype was counted ten times or more. The chain recombines TRBV4-1 with TRBJ2-5, with D hard to call. Per germline, CDR1 MGHRA and CDR2 YSYEKL. V lost 0 bases and J 6 bases, leaving 5 bases between the germline ends. This CDR3 region has 12 residues. This chain's CDR3 is CASSQDGKTQYF. Written as DNA, the CDR3 is TGCGCCAGCAGCCAAGATGGCAAGACCCAGTACTTC.